The 21 T cell receptor beta chains reported below all come from one sample, sequenced in a study of cytomegalovirus exposure and HLA in healthy donors. The repertoire was sequenced with immunoSEQ multiplex PCR; TCRdb's copy has only in-frame clones and lacks some. In the table there are roughly 140,000 clones, approximately 93% of which are singletons. Sequenced material: PBMCs. All receptors derive from a man younger than 35 in good health and CMV-seronegative.

This chain connects TRBV7-9 to TRBJ2-1; 8 nucleotides match TRBD1. Trimming removed 5 bases from V and 6 bases from J; junction bases left unmatched: 9. The CDR3 has 15 residues. Germline CDR1 reads SEHNR; CDR2 reads FQNEAQ (reference sequence). The CDR3, as DNA: TGTGCCAGCAGCCCCCCGTATGACAGGGGCAATGAGCAGTTCTTC. Protein: CASSPPYDRGNEQFF.

The genes are TRBV19 and TRBJ1-3; a possible D gene is TRBD1 (5 bases). There are 14 residues in the CDR3. V was trimmed by 7 bases and J by 2 bases, leaving 12 bases between them. Germline lookup yields CDR1 LNHDA and CDR2 SQIVND (reference sequence). The CDR3 protein is CASTGKTAGNTIYF. CDR3 DNA sequence: TGTGCCAGTACAGGGAAAACAGCTGGAAACACCATATATTTT.

The genes are TRBV4-1 and TRBJ2-1; TRBD1 agrees at 8 bases. Losses at the gene ends were 1 base for V and 3 bases for J; bases not matched to a gene: 5. From germline, CDR1 is MGHRA and CDR2 YSYEKL. CDR3 length: 16 residues. The CDR3 DNA follows: TGCGCCAGCAGCCAAGCGGGACAGGATGGCTACAATGAGCAGTTCTTC. It encodes CASSQAGQDGYNEQFF.

This chain connects TRBV5-5 to TRBJ1-1; a possible D gene is TRBD1 (5 bases). Germline CDR1 SGHKS, CDR2 YYEKEE (reference sequence). V was shortened by 0 bases and J by 11 bases, with 14 bases between the two germline ends. The CDR3 contains 13 residues. DNA for the CDR3: TGTGCCAGCAGCTTGGAGGGAGGGGTGGTTGCTTTCTTT. Its protein is CASSLEGGVVAFF.

CDR3 in DNA: TGCGCCAGCAGTGAGGAGGGGGTGCAGTACTTC. It translates to CASSEEGVQYF. This chain links TRBV10-2 with TRBJ2-7, with a possible D match to TRBD1 (6 bases). The CDR3 contains 11 residues. The germline V gene has CDR1 WSHSY and CDR2 SAAADI. V lost 2 bases and J lost 9, with 8 bases in between.

This clone was seen a few times. V gene TRBV4-1 combines with J gene TRBJ1-5, with D hard to call. With 4 bases removed from V and 5 bases from J, the gap between germline ends came to 12 bases. Looked up from germline, CDR1 is MGHRA and CDR2 is YSYEKL. The length of the CDR3 is 14 residues. CDR3 sequence: CASSPFAGDQPQHF. CDR3 sequence (DNA): TGCGCCAGCAGCCCCTTCGCCGGAGATCAGCCCCAGCATTTT.

V usage is TRBV7-7 and J usage is TRBJ2-2; D might be TRBD2 (5 bases). The CDR3 is made up of 15 amino acids. Germline CDR1 reads SSHAT; CDR2 reads FNYEAQ (reference sequence). The germline V and J ends were trimmed by 5 bases and 0 bases, with 10 bases remaining between them. This chain's CDR3 is CASSPRGSNTGELFF. CDR3 bases: TGTGCCAGCAGCCCCCGCGGGTCGAACACCGGGGAGCTGTTTTTT. Based on the CDR3 plus reference TRBV7-7 and TRBJ2-2, the full variable domain is GAGVSQSPRYKVTKRGQDVTLRCDPISSHATLYWYQQALGQGPEFLTYFNYEAQPDKSGLPSDRFSAERPEGSISTLTIQRTEQRDSAMYRCASSPRGSNTGELFFGEGSRLTVL.

The rearrangement uses TRBV7-2 and TRBJ2-3, with a weak D call TRBD2 (5 bases). V was clipped by 2 bases and J by 2 bases, with 14 bases between them. CDR1 and CDR2 from the germline V gene are SGHTA and FQGNSA. The CDR3 length is 16 residues. The chain's CDR3 is CASSLRRAGSTDTQYF. The CDR3 nucleotides are TGTGCCAGCAGCTTAAGGCGGGCAGGTTCCACAGATACGCAGTATTTT.

V gene TRBV27 combines with J gene TRBJ2-2; D unresolved. CDR1 is MNHEY, CDR2 SMNVEV, per germline (reference sequence). V was clipped by 5 bases and J by 1 base, with 8 bases between them. The CDR3 is 14 residues long. The CDR3 reads CASSPGLNTGELFF. As DNA, the CDR3 is TGTGCCAGCAGTCCAGGATTGAACACCGGGGAGCTGTTTTTT.

This clone is a singleton in its sample. V and J are TRBV25-1 and TRBJ2-7, with 9 bases matching TRBD1. CDR1 is MGHDK, CDR2 SYGVNS, per germline. Trimming took 1 base from V and 3 from J; bases not matched to a gene: 1. This CDR3 has 14 amino acids. The CDR3 spells CASSESGQGYEQYF. CDR3 DNA sequence: TGTGCCAGCAGTGAATCGGGACAGGGCTACGAGCAGTACTTC.

The chain employs TRBV7-2 and TRBJ2-7; D is undetermined. Trimming removed 5 bases at V and 2 bases at J, with 4 bases between. This CDR3 comprises 11 residues. CDR1 is SGHTA, CDR2 FQGNSA, per germline. DNA of the CDR3: TGTGCCAGCAGCCTAACCTACGAGCAGTACTTC. This encodes CASSLTYEQYF.

This chain uses TRBV6-5 with TRBJ1-2; no clear D. Germline assignment: CDR1 MNHEY and CDR2 SVGAGI. V was cut by 6 bases and J by 5 bases, with 16 bases left in between. CDR3 length: 14 residues. CDR3 coding DNA: TGTGCCAGCAGACCACCGGGGTTTTATTATGGCTACACCTTC. Amino acid sequence: CASRPPGFYYGYTF.

The chain uses TRBV6-1 and TRBJ1-1; possible D gene TRBD1, 5 bases. The V gene lost 2 bases and the J gene lost 3 bases, with 10 bases spanning the gap. Germline CDR1 MNHNS, CDR2 SASEGT. The CDR3 runs to 14 residues. The CDR3 DNA follows: TGTGCCAGCAGTGAACGCGGGGCTCACACTGAAGCTTTCTTT. Amino acids: CASSERGAHTEAFF.

The chain couples TRBV7-7 to TRBJ2-1; D is unresolved. V lost 2 bases to trimming and J lost 5 bases, with 10 bases between them. The CDR3 contains 14 residues. The germline V gene has CDR1 SSHAT and CDR2 FNYEAQ (reference sequence). As DNA, the CDR3 is TGTGCCAGCAGCTTAAGCGTCACTCACAATGAGCAGTTCTTC. It yields the protein CASSLSVTHNEQFF.

The V gene is TRBV9, the J gene TRBJ1-1, with TRBD1 as a possible D gene (5 bases). This CDR3 comprises 15 residues. Germline assignment: CDR1 SGDLS and CDR2 YYNGEE. V lost 1 base and J lost 5, with 15 bases in between. The CDR3 DNA reads as TGTGCCAGCAGCGTAACGTGGGTCGGGGGAACTGAAGCTTTCTTT. This gives the protein CASSVTWVGGTEAFF.

The gene calls are TRBV28 and TRBJ2-7; the match to TRBD1 covers 7 bases. V was pared by 5 bases and J by 3 bases, with 10 bases of the junction left unmatched. Germline-derived CDR1 and CDR2 are MDHEN and SYDVKM. The CDR3 spans 15 residues. CDR3 amino acids: CASSRTGKTFYEQYV. DNA for the CDR3: TGTGCCAGCAGTAGGACAGGAAAGACTTTCTACGAGCAGTACGTC.

This clone showed up just once. J is TRBJ1-4 and V is TRBV9; D gene uncertain. Germline V gene data show CDR1 as SGDLS and CDR2 as YYNGEE. CDR3 length: 14 amino acids. Trimming shortened V by 3 bases and J by 8 bases, and 14 bases separated the two germline ends. This CDR3 reads CASSEDLGEEKLFF. The CDR3 nucleotides are TGTGCCAGCAGCGAGGACCTTGGGGAGGAAAAACTGTTTTTT. Complete variable domain (other parts from reference TRBV9 and TRBJ1-4): DSGVTQTPKHLITATGQRVTLRCSPRSGDLSVYWYQQSLDQGLQFLIQYYNGEERAKGNILERFSAQQFPDLHSELNLSSLELGDSALYFCASSEDLGEEKLFFGSGTQLSVL.

V is TRBV10-2 and J is TRBJ1-2; tentative D call: TRBD1 (5 bases). The germline V gene encodes CDR1 WSHSY and CDR2 SAAADI. Trimming removed 6 bases from V and 1 base from J, with 15 bases in between. There are 15 residues in the CDR3. CDR3 in amino acids: CASRDTGDFNYGYTF. CDR3 coding DNA: TGCGCCAGCAGGGATACAGGAGATTTTAACTATGGCTACACCTTC.

The rearrangement links TRBV19 to TRBJ2-6; 8 bases agree with TRBD1. V lost 9 bases, J lost 0 bases, and 10 bases stayed unmatched. This CDR3 region has 17 residues. Germline V CDR1 and CDR2: LNHDA, SQIVND (reference sequence). CDR3: CASRDRGTISGANVLTF. The CDR3 bases are TGTGCCAGCCGAGACAGGGGAACTATCTCTGGGGCCAACGTCCTGACTTTC.

V and J are TRBV30 and TRBJ2-3; the D gene is possibly TRBD2 (5 bases). Germline lookup yields CDR1 GTSNPN and CDR2 SVGIG (reference sequence). The V end lost 1 base, the J end lost 5 bases, and 7 bases lay between the germline ends. The CDR3 spans 12 residues. The CDR3 region has the DNA TGTGCCTGGAGTGCGGGGAGAGATACGCAGTATTTT. Translated, it gives CAWSAGRDTQYF.

The chain couples TRBV7-8 to TRBJ2-3, with a tentative D call TRBD2 (5 bases). Germline V gives CDR1 SGHVS, CDR2 FQNEAQ. The CDR3 is 14 residues long. The V end lost 5 bases, the J end lost 2 bases, and 11 bases lay between the germline ends. CDR3 region: CASSPPRDTDTQYF. The CDR3 DNA reads as TGTGCCAGCAGCCCGCCACGGGACACAGATACGCAGTATTTT.